This record covers a single T cell receptor (beta chain). Trimming removed 5 bases at V and 3 bases at J, with 8 bases between. The CDR3 has 13 residues. Germline V gives CDR1 SEHNR, CDR2 FQNEAQ (reference sequence). This sample is drawn from a study of blood T cell repertoires in COVID-19. Background on the study: Italy, Spain and the United States were the sources of the convalescent and acute COVID-19 samples.

How the authors handled the data: Counts of nucleated cells, estimated from reference gene primer amplification, were obtained. The data were produced by immunoSEQ multiplex PCR, yet TCRdb's version contains in-frame clones alone and is incomplete. The V and J calls and the clone size are those of that table, but D and trimming were determined from the DNA. There are more than 95,000 clones in the sample; around nine tenths occur only once, and approximately 1.1% lies in the top ten. V usage is TRBV7-9 and J usage is TRBJ1-3; D is uncertain. The clonotype was recovered from a woman aged 80 or over with acute or convalescent COVID-19. Specimen: peripheral blood. As DNA, the CDR3 is TGTGCCAGCAGCCGGGGAGTTGGAAACACCATATATTTT. Protein: CASSRGVGNTIYF.